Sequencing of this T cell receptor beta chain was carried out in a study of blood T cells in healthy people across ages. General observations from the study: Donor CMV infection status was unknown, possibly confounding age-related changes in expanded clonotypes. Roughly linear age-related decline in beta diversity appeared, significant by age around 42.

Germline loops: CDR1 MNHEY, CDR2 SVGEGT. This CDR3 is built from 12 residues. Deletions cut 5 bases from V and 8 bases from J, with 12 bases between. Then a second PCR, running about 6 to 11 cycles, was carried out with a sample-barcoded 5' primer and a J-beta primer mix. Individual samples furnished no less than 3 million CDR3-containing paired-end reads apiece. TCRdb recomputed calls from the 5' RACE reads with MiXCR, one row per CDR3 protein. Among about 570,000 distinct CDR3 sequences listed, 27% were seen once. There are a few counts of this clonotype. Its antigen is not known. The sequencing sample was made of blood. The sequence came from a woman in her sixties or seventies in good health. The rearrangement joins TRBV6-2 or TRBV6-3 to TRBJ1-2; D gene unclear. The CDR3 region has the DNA TGTGCCAGCAGTGGGTCTTCGAGAGGCTACACCTTC. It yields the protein CASSGSSRGYTF.